This T cell receptor (beta chain) is drawn from a study of control samples from healthy donors and cancer patients. Assay: immunoSEQ multiplex PCR; the TCRdb copy retains only in-frame clones and omits some. The repertoire holds 100,000 to 150,000 clones, with over 80% as singletons. The clonotype originates from a woman between 50 and 59 years old in good health. The material sequenced was blood.

CDR3 in amino acids: CASTPTDRVRTAFF. For the CDR3, the DNA is TGTGCCAGTACCCCTACGGACAGGGTACGGACGGCTTTCTTT. The chain recombines TRBV19 with TRBJ1-1; 8 bases align to TRBD1. Looked up from germline, CDR1 is LNHDA and CDR2 is SQIVND (reference sequence). V was pared by 7 bases and J by 11 bases, with 15 bases of the junction left unmatched. This CDR3 region has 14 residues.